The source of this T cell receptor beta chain is a study of T-cell memory formation after mild COVID-19 (dated by TCRdb to about 2021). Some background on the complete study: TCR sequence clusters from the two donors were largely donor specific. Two young, previously healthy adult volunteers, one female and one male, were included in the cohort. T-cell clones expanding and contracting after mild COVID-19 in a couple of donors were tracked by longitudinal TCRalpha and TCRbeta repertoire sequencing. Beyond this particular receptor, the publication reports: Whether the second-wave clones peaking on day 37 were SARS-CoV-2 specific was not confirmed. Clones contracting from day 15 to 85 had balanced CD4/CD8 phenotypes, while a second wave expanding from day 15 to 37 was biased towards CD4+. Some responding clones were found in pre-infection memory, which suggests that pre-existing cross-reactive memory T cells took part in the SARS-CoV-2 response. Contracting CD4+ clones turned up mainly in the CM and EM memory subsets, whereas EMRA was where CD8+ clones were enriched. Only a couple of mild cases were covered in the study, and larger cohorts including severe cases with pre-infection samples were considered necessary.

Sequencing relied on an Illumina NovaSeq 6000. TCRalpha and TCRbeta cDNA libraries were built by 5'RACE with constant-segment primers, adding sample barcodes and unique molecular identifiers. RNA was extracted from every sample with Trizol reagent. Library amplification was performed in two PCR steps, and a second sample barcode and Illumina TruSeq adapters were introduced in the second step. Sequencing of libraries was performed on an Illumina NovaSeq with 2 x 150 bp paired-end reads. In the authors' own workflow: Demultiplexing of reads and collapsing into UMI-guided consensus sequences were performed with migec v1.2.7. Using mixcr v2.1.11, the UMI consensuses were aligned to TRA and TRB V and J templates and assembled into clonotypes. Clonotypes were classified as expanded or contracted when called significant by both edgeR and NoisET, with noise models trained on biological replicates. For edgeR calls, the cutoffs were a false discovery rate-adjusted p below 0.01 and a log2 fold-change threshold of 1. As an exploratory analysis of dynamics, PCA with hierarchical clustering was applied to max-normalized trajectories of the 1000 most abundant clonotypes. Separately sequenced CD4+ and CD8+ repertoires were used to assign a CD4 or CD8 phenotype to each responding clone. TCRdb reanalyzed the raw reads on its own, using fastp at Q25 for trimming and MiXCR for clone calling, and kept in-frame beta chains. Here each entry gathers all rows of one CDR3 protein and keeps the most common genes and DNA. These V and J calls are TCRdb output, not the study's own analysis. This sample holds under 450,000 distinct CDR3 sequences; about 15% were observed only once. Clones ranked in the top ten supply about 22% of the sample.

Ficoll-Paque density gradient centrifugation was the method used to isolate PBMCs. This clonotype occurred a few times. It has no known antigen specificity. No qualities accompany the bases; no much larger clone lies one base away. Input material: PBMCs or a T cell subset sorted from them (not recorded which). The receptor comes from a man in his late teens or twenties who had mild COVID-19 (a few samples of this study predate the infection). The sample titles of this study are shuffled in the database, so cell type and time point are left out; the donor was told from shared clones.

The base sequence is TGTGCCAGCTCCACGGGGCCGAACACTGAAGCTTTCTTT. The translation is CASSTGPNTEAFF. The sequence is built from TRBV6-2 or TRBV6-3 and TRBJ1-1; 5 matching bases give a weak D call of TRBD1. CDR1 MNHEY and CDR2 SVGEGT are derived from the germline V gene. The trim is 8 bases for V and 1 base for J, with a gap of 11 bases between the germline ends. Taken from cysteine to phenylalanine, the CDR3 has 13 residues. The read is trimmed to its CDR3 DNA, 39 bases read in frame from base 1.